This T cell receptor beta chain was sequenced for a study of cytomegalovirus exposure and HLA in healthy donors. Whole-study results and caveats: As was reported, the classifier diagnosed cytomegalovirus status with high specificity and sensitivity.

The germline V gene encodes CDR1 MNHEY and CDR2 SMNVEV (reference sequence). CDR3 length: 14 amino acids. Trimming pared 9 bases from V and 6 bases from J, leaving 18 bases between. Generated by immunoSEQ multiplex PCR, the TCRdb table keeps only in-frame clones and is missing some. Found here are 60,000 to 70,000 clones, 90% to 95% of them singletons; the top ten hold about 5.2%. To note about this clone: Its antigen is currently unknown.

Sample: PBMCs. The receptor comes from a man aged 18-30 years in good health and CMV-seropositive. The genes are TRBV27 and TRBJ2-1; TRBD2 is a possible D gene (6 bases). The CDR3 here is CASTRRALGNEQFF. The CDR3 DNA is TGTGCCAGTACGAGGAGGGCGTTAGGCAATGAGCAGTTCTTC.